This TCR beta chain was recovered during a study of CD8 T cells in ankylosing spondylitis. In its sample, this clonotype was seen a few times. What it binds is unknown. This CDR3 is built from 14 residues. Trimming took 3 bases from V and 1 from J, leaving 7 bases between them. The V gene's germline CDR1 is LGHDT and CDR2 YNNKEL (reference sequence). General study results and limits: Roughly eight highly homologous variants formed a TCR beta motif that appeared characteristic of ankylosing spondylitis blood. A number of the motif variants had already been described in reactive arthritis synovial fluid and blood. Reported data indicate significant enrichment of disease-linked clones within matched ankylosing spondylitis synovial fluid. Disease-linked clones bore a CD8+ phenotype, appearing relatively rarely in peripheral blood.

TCRdb recomputed calls from the 5' RACE reads with MiXCR, one row per CDR3 protein. The sample lists 150,000 to 200,000 distinct CDR3 sequences, about 32% seen once, with about 5.5% in the top ten. This chain uses TRBV3-1 with TRBJ1-3, with TRBD1 as a possible D gene (5 bases). This TCR came from a male donor with ankylosing spondylitis. The sample comprised synovial fluid, either unsorted or a sorted T cell fraction (not recorded which). The CDR3 bases are TGTGCCAGCAGCCAGAGGGGTTCTGGAAACACCATATATTTT. Its translation is CASSQRGSGNTIYF.